The clone carrying this TCR beta chain came up a few times. What it binds is not known. The CDR3 runs to 16 residues. Germline V gene data show CDR1 as SEHNR and CDR2 as FQNEAQ (reference sequence). V was cut by 2 bases and J by 8 bases, with 16 bases left in between. This entry is derived from a study of T cell repertoires in cytomegalovirus infection. TCRdb itself ran the reads through MiXCR, one entry per CDR3 protein. Of roughly 800,000 distinct CDR3 sequences listed, just under 30% were seen once; the top ten hold around 13%. The chain links TRBV7-9 to TRBJ1-6; perhaps TRBD1 as D (5 bases). The origin of this receptor is a human donor in good health (CMV status not recorded). Some clones in this sample may be carry-over from other donors' samples. Sequenced material: cultured CD8+ T cells from PBMCs, taken from culture after CMV antigen stimulation. The CDR3 loop is CASSLIVGGLDSPLHF. The CDR3 DNA reads as TGTGCCAGCAGCTTAATCGTTGGGGGATTGGATTCACCCCTCCACTTT.